This is a list of T cell receptor beta chains from one sample in a study of cytomegalovirus exposure and HLA in healthy donors. The assay was immunoSEQ multiplex PCR, and TCRdb's table has in-frame clones only and misses some. Of roughly 150,000 clones in the sample, around 76% are singletons; the top ten hold more than 0.8%. The sequencing sample was made of PBMCs. The receptors were gathered from a middle-aged woman in good health and CMV-seronegative. The CDR3 runs from the conserved cysteine through the conserved F or W. The D gene is left open where the match is weak. Only some rows state a clone size, as once, few, many or a class for expanded clones.

V: TRBV5-1; D: NA; J: TRBJ1-4; size: NA; CDR3: CASRRAGSTNEKLFF; DNA: TGCGCCAGCAGGCGCGCAGGCTCGACTAATGAAAAACTGTTTTTT
V: TRBV5-1; D: NA; J: TRBJ2-5; size: few; CDR3: CASSPTGPQETQYF; DNA: TGCGCCAGCAGCCCAACAGGACCTCAAGAGACCCAGTACTTC
V: TRBV7-2; D: NA; J: TRBJ2-6; size: NA; CDR3: CASQGDRPLSGANVLTF; DNA: TGTGCCAGTCAGGGTGATAGGCCGCTCTCTGGGGCCAACGTCCTGACTTTC
V: TRBV21-1; D: NA; J: TRBJ2-1; size: NA; CDR3: CASSETGVGNEQFF; DNA: TGTGCCAGCAGCGAGACAGGGGTGGGCAATGAGCAGTTCTTC
V: TRBV6-1; D: NA; J: TRBJ2-3; size: NA; CDR3: CASSENGGSTDTQYF; DNA: TGTGCCAGCAGTGAAAATGGCGGAAGCACAGATACGCAGTATTTT
V: TRBV11-3; D: TRBD1; J: TRBJ1-4; size: NA; CDR3: CASSFDQGANEKLFF; DNA: TGTGCCAGCAGCTTCGACCAGGGGGCGAATGAAAAACTGTTTTTT
V: TRBV4-2; D: NA; J: TRBJ2-5; size: NA; CDR3: CASSQEVSGETQYF; DNA: TGTGCCAGCAGCCAAGAAGTTTCGGGAGAGACCCAGTACTTC
V: TRBV27; D: TRBD1; J: TRBJ1-1; size: NA; CDR3: CASSPRTGGTEAFF; DNA: TGTGCCAGCAGTCCCCGGACAGGGGGCACTGAAGCTTTCTTT
V: TRBV5-8; D: NA; J: TRBJ1-1; size: NA; CDR3: CASRDDTQAFF; DNA: TGTGCCAGCAGGGATGACACTCAAGCTTTCTTT
V: TRBV29-1; D: NA; J: TRBJ1-1; size: NA; CDR3: CSVQDPGTEAFF; DNA: TGCAGCGTGCAAGACCCAGGGACTGAAGCTTTCTTT
V: TRBV13; D: TRBD2; J: TRBJ2-3; size: NA; CDR3: CASSFATSGTGYTDTQYF; DNA: TGTGCCAGCAGCTTCGCTACTAGCGGGACTGGATACACAGATACGCAGTATTTT
V: TRBV6-1; D: NA; J: TRBJ2-3; size: NA; CDR3: CASKGLTSTDTQYF; DNA: TGTGCCAGCAAGGGACTGACGAGCACAGATACGCAGTATTTT
V: TRBV7-6; D: TRBD2; J: TRBJ2-3; size: NA; CDR3: CASSQGLAGATDTQYF; DNA: TGTGCCAGCAGCCAGGGACTAGCGGGAGCCACAGATACGCAGTATTTT
V: TRBV7-6; D: NA; J: TRBJ1-5; size: NA; CDR3: CASSTERNQPQHF; DNA: TGTGCCAGCAGCACCGAGAGAAATCAGCCCCAGCATTTT
V: TRBV9; D: TRBD2; J: TRBJ2-2; size: NA; CDR3: CASSVGLAGSNTGELFF; DNA: TGTGCCAGCAGCGTAGGGCTAGCGGGATCCAACACCGGGGAGCTGTTTTTT
V: TRBV30; D: TRBD2; J: TRBJ2-1; size: NA; CDR3: CACQSGSTYNEQFF; DNA: TGTGCCTGCCAGAGCGGGAGTACCTACAATGAGCAGTTCTTC
V: TRBV5-1; D: NA; J: TRBJ2-7; size: NA; CDR3: CASSHRDFLSYEQYF; DNA: TGCGCCAGCAGTCACCGGGACTTCCTTTCCTACGAGCAGTACTTC
V: TRBV7-3; D: NA; J: TRBJ2-3; size: NA; CDR3: CASSLNPADTQYF; DNA: TGTGCCAGCAGCTTAAATCCGGCAGATACGCAGTATTTT
V: TRBV2; D: NA; J: TRBJ2-7; size: NA; CDR3: CASSVYIYEQYF; DNA: TGTGCCAGCAGTGTGTACATCTACGAGCAGTACTTC
V: TRBV7-3; D: TRBD2; J: TRBJ2-1; size: once; CDR3: CASSPYTSGRAGEQFF; DNA: TGTGCCAGCAGCCCGTATACTAGCGGGAGGGCCGGGGAGCAGTTCTTC
V: TRBV19; D: NA; J: TRBJ2-7; size: NA; CDR3: CASSSPLGGQTYEQYF; DNA: TGTGCCAGTAGTAGCCCCCTCGGGGGGCAGACCTACGAGCAGTACTTC
V: TRBV19; D: TRBD1; J: TRBJ2-7; size: NA; CDR3: CASRQGHEQYF; DNA: TGTGCCAGTAGACAGGGGCACGAGCAGTACTTC
V: TRBV19; D: TRBD1; J: TRBJ2-3; size: NA; CDR3: CATRDRGTDTQYF; DNA: TGTGCCACCCGGGACAGGGGTACAGATACGCAGTATTTT
V: TRBV6-5; D: NA; J: TRBJ1-1; size: NA; CDR3: CASSSPGGPGTEAFF; DNA: TGTGCCAGCAGTTCGCCGGGGGGGCCGGGAACTGAAGCTTTCTTT
V: TRBV6-5; D: TRBD1; J: TRBJ2-3; size: NA; CDR3: CASSYQQGVTDMQYF; DNA: TGTGCCAGCAGTTACCAGCAGGGGGTCACAGATATGCAGTATTTT
V: TRBV5-1; D: NA; J: TRBJ2-7; size: NA; CDR3: CASSLQGLGTYEQYF; DNA: TGCGCCAGCAGCCTTCAGGGTCTGGGGACCTACGAGCAGTACTTC
V: TRBV19; D: NA; J: TRBJ1-1; size: NA; CDR3: CARPRGGGDTEAFF; DNA: TGTGCCAGGCCCCGGGGGGGAGGGGACACTGAAGCTTTCTTT
V: TRBV19; D: TRBD1; J: TRBJ1-5; size: NA; CDR3: CATLPRTGEADQPQHF; DNA: TGTGCCACCCTACCCAGGACAGGTGAGGCGGATCAGCCCCAGCATTTT
V: TRBV5-5; D: TRBD2; J: TRBJ2-7; size: NA; CDR3: CASSTLTSGVTYEQYF; DNA: TGTGCCAGCAGCACCCTGACTAGCGGTGTGACCTACGAGCAGTACTTC
V: TRBV19; D: NA; J: TRBJ1-3; size: few; CDR3: CASSEASGVSGNTIYF; DNA: TGTGCCAGTAGTGAGGCTTCAGGGGTCTCTGGAAACACCATATATTTT
V: TRBV28; D: NA; J: TRBJ1-2; size: once; CDR3: CASSLEQGNYGYTF; DNA: TGTGCCAGCAGTTTGGAGCAGGGGAACTATGGCTACACCTTC
V: TRBV5-4; D: NA; J: TRBJ2-7; size: NA; CDR3: CASSGGTDLFYEQYF; DNA: TGTGCCAGCAGCGGCGGGACAGACCTTTTCTACGAGCAGTACTTC
V: TRBV27; D: TRBD1; J: TRBJ2-1; size: NA; CDR3: CASSLNGQGLQYEQFF; DNA: TGTGCCAGCAGTCTTAACGGACAGGGCCTCCAATATGAGCAGTTCTTC
V: TRBV2; D: TRBD2; J: TRBJ2-2; size: once; CDR3: CASSVGLAGELFF; DNA: TGTGCCAGCAGCGTAGGACTAGCCGGGGAGCTGTTTTTT
V: TRBV28; D: TRBD2; J: TRBJ2-7; size: few; CDR3: CASSSDSGTSLDEQYF; DNA: TGTGCCAGCAGTTCAGATTCCGGGACTAGCTTGGACGAGCAGTACTTC
V: TRBV19; D: TRBD1; J: TRBJ2-2; size: NA; CDR3: CASRLQGFAGELFF; DNA: TGTGCCAGTAGACTACAGGGGTTTGCCGGGGAGCTGTTTTTT
V: TRBV5-4; D: TRBD2; J: TRBJ2-1; size: NA; CDR3: CASSGPAGGLYNEQFF; DNA: TGTGCCAGCAGCGGCCCAGCGGGGGGACTCTACAATGAGCAGTTCTTC
V: TRBV28; D: NA; J: TRBJ2-1; size: few; CDR3: CASRTPGLNPRSSYNEQFF; DNA: TGTGCCAGCAGGACGCCGGGACTTAACCCACGAAGCTCCTACAATGAGCAGTTCTTC
V: TRBV30; D: TRBD2; J: TRBJ2-3; size: NA; CDR3: CAWSVPGAGGGDTQYF; DNA: TGTGCCTGGAGTGTGCCCGGAGCGGGAGGGGGAGATACGCAGTATTTT
V: TRBV7-6; D: TRBD2; J: TRBJ2-2; size: NA; CDR3: CASSQGRTSTGELFF; DNA: TGTGCCAGCAGCCAGGGAAGGACTAGTACCGGGGAGCTGTTTTTT
V: TRBV5-1; D: NA; J: TRBJ2-5; size: NA; CDR3: CASSLTGEWDQETQYF; DNA: TGCGCCAGCAGCTTGACGGGGGAGTGGGACCAAGAGACCCAGTACTTC
V: TRBV5-1; D: NA; J: TRBJ2-6; size: few; CDR3: CASSLEGGISGANVLTF; DNA: TGCGCCAGCAGCTTGGAAGGGGGAATCTCTGGGGCCAACGTCCTGACTTTC
V: TRBV19; D: NA; J: TRBJ2-2; size: NA; CDR3: CATPGGSRNGELFF; DNA: TGTGCCACCCCTGGGGGGAGTCGGAACGGGGAGCTGTTTTTT
V: TRBV18; D: NA; J: TRBJ1-3; size: NA; CDR3: CASSPEEYSGNTIYF; DNA: TGTGCCAGCTCACCAGAGGAGTACTCTGGAAACACCATATATTTT
V: TRBV29-1; D: TRBD2; J: TRBJ2-1; size: NA; CDR3: CSVDIAGVDMGSYNEQFF; DNA: TGCAGCGTGGACATAGCGGGAGTCGATATGGGGTCCTACAATGAGCAGTTCTTC
V: TRBV28; D: TRBD1; J: TRBJ2-5; size: NA; CDR3: CASSLQGAYQETQYF; DNA: TGTGCCAGCAGTTTACAGGGGGCTTACCAAGAGACCCAGTACTTC
V: TRBV2; D: NA; J: TRBJ1-2; size: NA; CDR3: CASTGKRQDPGGYTF; DNA: TGTGCCAGCACCGGGAAACGACAGGATCCAGGAGGCTACACCTTC
V: TRBV19; D: NA; J: TRBJ1-1; size: NA; CDR3: CASSIDQVPNTEAFF; DNA: TGTGCCAGTAGTATAGATCAGGTCCCGAACACTGAAGCTTTCTTT
V: TRBV6-5; D: TRBD1; J: TRBJ2-7; size: NA; CDR3: CASKPLQGKPYEQYF; DNA: TGTGCCAGCAAACCCCTACAGGGGAAACCCTACGAGCAGTACTTC
V: TRBV30; D: NA; J: TRBJ2-7; size: NA; CDR3: CAWSPTGGNLLYEQYF; DNA: TGTGCCTGGAGCCCAACCGGAGGCAATCTACTCTACGAGCAGTACTTC